A single sample gave rise to the 32 T cell receptor beta chains below, sequenced in a study of blood T cell repertoires in COVID-19. TCRdb's table, derived via immunoSEQ multiplex PCR, lists solely in-frame clones and lacks some. The sample lists roughly 230,000 clones, approximately 83% seen once, with roughly 3.1% in the top ten. Sequenced sample: PBMCs or T cells enriched from blood (not recorded which). The receptors come from a middle-aged man who had recovered from COVID-19.

There are a few counts of this clone. The chain links TRBV6-5 to TRBJ2-7, with 7 bases aligning to TRBD1. Per the germline V gene, CDR1 is MNHEY and CDR2 is SVGAGI. Unmatched junction bases numbered 7, after V lost 2 bases and J lost 6 bases. The CDR3 consists of 14 residues. Written as DNA, the CDR3 is TGTGCCAGCAGTTACGACAGGGACGTATCCGAGCAGTACTTC. Amino acids: CASSYDRDVSEQYF.

This clone was found a few times. The gene calls are TRBV24-1 and TRBJ2-2; 8 bases map to TRBD2. V lost 9 bases, J lost 5 bases, and 10 bases stayed unmatched. Germline-derived CDR1 and CDR2 are KGHDR and SFDVKD. The CDR3 runs 15 residues. The CDR3 nucleotides are TGTGCCACCGGCAGGAGCGGGAGCGGGACCGGGGAGCTGTTTTTT. This gives the protein CATGRSGSGTGELFF.

The table lists this clone with a few counts. The V and J genes are TRBV6-5 and TRBJ1-5; 10 positions match TRBD1. In germline, CDR1 is MNHEY, CDR2 SVGAGI. Losses at the gene ends were 7 bases for V and 3 bases for J; bases not matched to a gene: 6. This CDR3 spans 15 amino acids. In nucleotides, the CDR3 is TGTGCCAGCAAAGGGGACAGGGGCCCCAATCAGCCCCAGCATTTT. Encoded protein: CASKGDRGPNQPQHF.

V and J are TRBV20-1 and TRBJ2-1; D call uncertain. There are 11 residues in the CDR3. Germline loops: CDR1 DFQATT, CDR2 SNEGSKA (reference sequence). The V and J ends lost 3 bases and 10 bases respectively, with 10 bases between them. The CDR3 DNA sequence: TGCAGTGCTAGTTTCAGGCGAGAGCAGTTCTTC. It translates to CSASFRREQFF.

This chain connects TRBV27 to TRBJ2-3; maybe TRBD1 (5 bases). Trimming cost V 5 bases and J 4 bases, with 19 bases left between them. CDR1 is MNHEY and CDR2 is SMNVEV in the germline V gene (reference sequence). CDR3 size: 16 residues. CDR3 loop: CASSPQGLPLADTQYF. The CDR3, as DNA: TGTGCCAGCAGTCCCCAGGGCCTCCCCCTCGCAGATACGCAGTATTTT.

This chain uses TRBV28 with TRBJ2-5; TRBD1 aligns across 12 bases. The germline V gene has CDR1 MDHEN and CDR2 SYDVKM. This CDR3 spans 15 amino acids. V dropped 2 bases and J dropped 5; count of bases not matched to a gene: 3. This CDR3 is CASSLPGQGAETQYF. The CDR3 DNA reads as TGTGCCAGCAGTTTACCGGGACAGGGGGCGGAGACCCAGTACTTC. Variable domain in full (rest from reference TRBV28 and TRBJ2-5): DVKVTQSSRYLVKRTGEKVFLECVQDMDHENMFWYRQDPGLGLRLIYFSYDVKMKEKGDIPEGYSVSREKKERFSLILESASTNQTSMYLCASSLPGQGAETQYFGPGTRLLVL.

The CDR3 DNA is TGTGCCAGCAGTCCAACAGGGGTCGCCTACGAGCAGTACTTC. This encodes CASSPTGVAYEQYF. The gene calls are TRBV27 and TRBJ2-7, with 7 nucleotides matching TRBD1. Unmatched junction bases numbered 6, after V lost 5 bases and J lost 2 bases. CDR1 and CDR2 from the germline V gene are MNHEY and SMNVEV (reference sequence). The CDR3 covers 14 residues.

The CDR3 bases are TGTGCCAGCAGCCTGACTAGCGTCTACTCCTACGAGCAGTACTTC. It encodes CASSLTSVYSYEQYF. The V and J genes are TRBV11-1 and TRBJ2-7, with 8 bases aligning to TRBD2. Germline loops: CDR1 SGHAT, CDR2 FQDESV (reference sequence). V was pared by 5 bases and J by 0 bases, with 6 bases of the junction left unmatched. CDR3 length: 15 amino acids.

The V and J genes are TRBV25-1 and TRBJ1-1; 7 nucleotides match TRBD1. Germline CDR1 is MGHDK and CDR2 is SYGVNS. The V segment lost 5 bases and the J segment 4 bases; nucleotides outside the gene matches: 7. The CDR3 has 14 residues. This CDR3 reads CASSLGGAGTEAFF. CDR3 DNA sequence: TGTGCCAGCAGTTTAGGGGGCGCAGGCACTGAAGCTTTCTTT.

The chain couples TRBV18 to TRBJ2-1; tentatively, D is TRBD2 (6 bases). Germline CDR1 and CDR2: KGHSH and LQKENI. V was trimmed by 0 bases and J by 0 bases, leaving 9 bases between them. This CDR3 is built from 16 residues. This CDR3 is CASSPPEGSSYNEQFF. In DNA, the CDR3 is TGTGCCAGCTCACCACCGGAGGGGAGCTCCTACAATGAGCAGTTCTTC.

V usage is TRBV30 and J usage is TRBJ2-7; possibly TRBD2 for D (5 bases). The germline V gene encodes CDR1 GTSNPN and CDR2 SVGIG (reference sequence). CDR3 length: 14 amino acids. V was shortened by 0 bases and J by 6 bases, with 15 bases between the two germline ends. The CDR3 DNA reads as TGTGCCTGGAGTGTACGGGAAATACTCGGCGAGCAGTACTTC. This translates into CAWSVREILGEQYF.

The chain is built from TRBV7-3 and TRBJ2-2, with 11 bases matching TRBD2. The ends lost 5 bases at V and 6 bases at J; junction bases unmatched: 11. Germline-derived CDR1 and CDR2 are SGHTA and FQGTGA. This CDR3 has 17 amino acids. This CDR3 reads CASSRHGTSGRPGELFF. Here the CDR3 DNA reads TGTGCCAGCAGCCGCCACGGGACTAGCGGACGGCCCGGGGAGCTGTTTTTT.

The chain carries TRBV27 and TRBJ2-1; 9 bases align to TRBD1. Germline loops: CDR1 MNHEY, CDR2 SMNVEV (reference sequence). The length of the CDR3 is 13 residues. V gave up 3 bases and J gave up 10 bases; unmatched junction bases: 4. The CDR3 spells CASSFGQGQEQFF. CDR3 nucleotide sequence: TGTGCCAGCAGTTTTGGACAGGGGCAGGAGCAGTTCTTC.

This chain joins TRBV7-2 and TRBJ1-1; possibly TRBD1 for D (5 bases). The CDR3 loop spans 14 amino acids. Trimming stripped 5 bases from V and 1 base from J, with 11 bases between. Germline-derived CDR1 and CDR2 are SGHTA and FQGNSA. This CDR3 is CASSPSGGNTEAFF. CDR3 in DNA: TGTGCCAGCAGCCCCTCCGGGGGGAACACTGAAGCTTTCTTT.

This clone was recorded a few times. The chain uses TRBV7-9 and TRBJ2-3; 9 bases map to TRBD1. The CDR3 has 14 residues. Germline lookup yields CDR1 SEHNR and CDR2 FQNEAQ (reference sequence). Germline trimming cut 8 bases from V and 3 bases from J; bases unmatched to any gene: 6. CDR3 sequence reads: CASYTGGMTDTQYF. CDR3 DNA: TGTGCCAGCTACACAGGGGGCATGACAGATACGCAGTATTTT.

The CDR3 loop reads CASSLKGNEQFF. CDR3 coding DNA: TGTGCCAGCAGCTTGAAGGGGAATGAGCAGTTCTTC. V gene TRBV5-6 combines with J gene TRBJ2-1; a weak D match, TRBD1 (5 bases). V lost 1 base to trimming and J lost 7 bases, with 6 bases between them. The CDR3 sequence is 12 residues long. CDR1 SGHDT and CDR2 YYEEEE come from the germline V gene.

The V call is TRBV6-5, the J call TRBJ1-2; TRBD1 is a possible D gene (6 bases). This CDR3 region has 14 residues. CDR1 and CDR2 (germline): MNHEY, SVGAGI. V was cut by 8 bases and J by 1 base, with 14 bases left in between. The CDR3 DNA sequence: TGTGCCAGCCACCTGGGGACACTTAACTATGGCTACACCTTC. This codes for CASHLGTLNYGYTF.

The chain couples TRBV6-1 to TRBJ2-3; 9 nucleotides align to TRBD2. This CDR3 spans 19 amino acids. V was clipped by 0 bases and J by 0 bases; unmatched bases: 10. The germline V gene encodes CDR1 MNHNS and CDR2 SASEGT. Here the CDR3 DNA reads TGTGCCAGCAGTGAAGCGGGGTTTGGAGCGGGGGGTAGCACAGATACGCAGTATTTT. Protein sequence: CASSEAGFGAGGSTDTQYF.

CDR3 in DNA: TGTGCCAGCAGAACCTCGGGACTAGCGGGAGGGCCAAGGGAGCAGTACTTC. Encoded protein: CASRTSGLAGGPREQYF. The chain combines TRBV28 with TRBJ2-7; 16 nucleotides agree with TRBD2. Germline-derived CDR1 and CDR2 are MDHEN and SYDVKM. Trimming cost V 6 bases and J 7 bases; bases outside gene matches: 12. This CDR3 is 17 amino acids long.

This clone was detected once. The rearrangement joins TRBV7-3 to TRBJ2-1, with 15 positions matching TRBD2. The V and J ends lost 5 bases and 0 bases, in that order; junction bases with no gene match: 8. CDR1 is SGHTA and CDR2 is FQGTGA in the germline V gene. There are 19 residues in the CDR3. CDR3 residues: CASSKGTSGRPSSYNEQFF. Here the CDR3 DNA reads TGTGCCAGCAGCAAGGGGACTAGCGGGAGGCCGAGCTCCTACAATGAGCAGTTCTTC.

This chain links TRBV12-1 with TRBJ2-3; the table's D call TRBD2 went unverified against the DNA. TRBV12-1 is marked as a pseudogene. The CDR3 covers 19 residues. CDR3 sequence: CASSFASGRGAGYLDTQYF. The CDR3 coding sequence is TGTGCCAGCAGCTTTGCCTCCGGGCGGGGAGCGGGGTACCTAGATACGCAGTATTTT.

The V call is TRBV10-2, the J call TRBJ2-7; 12 bases line up with TRBD2. CDR3 length equals 16 residues. V shed 7 bases and J 6 bases; nucleotides not matched to a gene: 13. Germline V gene lookup returns CDR1 WSHSY and CDR2 SAAADI. Here the CDR3 reads CASIPPTSGGPREQYF. CDR3 sequence (DNA): TGCGCCAGCATCCCGCCGACTAGCGGGGGACCGCGCGAGCAGTACTTC.

V is TRBV6-5 and J is TRBJ1-2; 11 nucleotides agree with TRBD1. CDR3 length: 14 amino acids. CDR1 and CDR2 (germline): MNHEY, SVGAGI. Trimming removed 7 bases from V and 4 bases from J; junction bases left unmatched: 5. The CDR3 sequence is CASIPGTGGYGYTF. The CDR3 region has the DNA TGTGCCAGCATTCCCGGGACAGGGGGCTATGGCTACACCTTC.

The chain uses TRBV10-3 and TRBJ1-1; D is unresolved. The CDR3 sequence is 13 residues long. CDR1 is ENHRY and CDR2 is SYGVKD in the germline V gene. V was cut by 11 bases and J by 1 base, with 14 bases left in between. CDR3 loop: CASLRAANTEAFF. Here the CDR3 DNA reads TGTGCCTCACTGCGGGCAGCGAACACTGAAGCTTTCTTT.

This clone was seen just once. The chain joins TRBV4-1 to TRBJ2-1; D perhaps matches TRBD1 (6 bases). CDR3 length equals 16 residues. CDR1 MGHRA and CDR2 YSYEKL come from the germline V gene. The germline V and J ends were trimmed by 4 bases and 6 bases, with 19 bases remaining between them. The CDR3 DNA reads as TGCGCCAGCAGCCTAAACCCCTCGGCAGGGGTCAATGAGCAGTTCTTC. It is translated as CASSLNPSAGVNEQFF.

The chain combines TRBV5-1 with TRBJ2-3, with 16 bases lining up with TRBD2. Per germline, CDR1 SGHRS and CDR2 YFSETQ. This CDR3 region has 16 residues. The ends lost 7 bases at V and 4 bases at J; junction bases unmatched: 6. The CDR3 loop is CASGTSGGARADTQYF. As DNA, the CDR3 is TGCGCCAGCGGGACTAGCGGGGGGGCCAGGGCAGATACGCAGTATTTT.

This chain joins TRBV9 and TRBJ2-1; TRBD2 agrees at 8 bases. Germline V gene lookup returns CDR1 SGDLS and CDR2 YYNGEE. V lost 0 bases and J lost 2; bases outside the gene matches: 1. This CDR3 spans 15 amino acids. The CDR3 protein is CASSVGGGPYNEQFF. CDR3 nucleotide sequence: TGTGCCAGCAGCGTAGGCGGGGGGCCCTACAATGAGCAGTTCTTC.

The chain recombines TRBV6-5 with TRBJ1-1, with a possible D match to TRBD1 (5 bases). The CDR3 is 14 residues long. CDR1 is MNHEY, CDR2 SVGAGI, per germline. Trimming took 6 bases from V and 1 from J, leaving 12 bases between them. This chain's CDR3 is CASSRITGNTEAFF. The CDR3 DNA sequence: TGTGCCAGCAGCCGGATAACAGGGAACACTGAAGCTTTCTTT.

This chain uses TRBV14 with TRBJ1-1, with 10 bases that match TRBD1. Germline V gene lookup returns CDR1 SGHDN and CDR2 FVKESK. The CDR3 has 15 residues. Trimming at V came to 2 bases and at J to 6 bases, leaving 6 bases not matched to a gene. The CDR3 DNA reads TGTGCCAGCAGCCAACAGACAGGGGGCCTGGCTGAAGCTTTCTTT. It yields the protein CASSQQTGGLAEAFF.

CDR3 protein: CASSVGGAGTGNTIYF. The CDR3 DNA is TGTGCCAGCAGCGTAGGTGGGGCAGGCACTGGAAACACCATATATTTT. This chain connects TRBV9 to TRBJ1-3; tentative D call: TRBD1 (5 bases). Germline V lookup: CDR1 SGDLS, CDR2 YYNGEE. There are 16 residues in the CDR3. V lost 0 bases and J 2 bases, leaving 12 bases between the germline ends.

J is TRBJ2-1 and V is TRBV6-4, with TRBD2 as a possible D gene (5 bases). The V and J ends lost 5 bases and 9 bases respectively, with 20 bases between them. The CDR3 extends over 15 amino acids. Per the germline V gene, CDR1 is MRHNA and CDR2 is SNTAGT. CDR3: CASSLVEGLLGEQFF. The CDR3 DNA reads TGTGCCAGCAGTCTTGTCGAGGGCCTCTTGGGTGAGCAGTTCTTC.

The rearrangement joins TRBV18 to TRBJ2-7, with D perhaps matching TRBD1 (6 bases). The CDR3 contains 14 residues. Trimming stripped 6 bases from V and 4 bases from J, with 16 bases between. In germline, CDR1 is KGHSH, CDR2 LQKENI. CDR3: CASSRGQRGYEQYF. The CDR3 DNA sequence: TGTGCCAGCTCGCGCGGACAGAGGGGGTACGAGCAGTACTTC.